Following are 19 T cell receptor beta chains from one sample sequenced in a study of T cell responses to AZD1222 COVID-19 vaccine. Here immunoSEQ multiplex PCR was the method, and the copy in TCRdb shows in-frame clones only, minus some. The table lists roughly 200,000 clones, 88% of them singletons, with around 8% in the top ten. The sample consisted of peripheral blood, taken on day 0 of AZD1222 vaccination. The origin of the receptors is an adult in good health.

V is TRBV27 and J is TRBJ2-7; possible D gene TRBD1, 6 bases. The CDR3 loop spans 16 amino acids. V lost 5 bases to trimming and J lost 0 bases, with 17 bases between them. Germline CDR1 MNHEY, CDR2 SMNVEV (reference sequence). CDR3 nucleotides: TGTGCCAGCAGTCCTACCCGGACAGCACGCTCCTACGAGCAGTACTTC. Translation: CASSPTRTARSYEQYF.

This chain links TRBV27 with TRBJ2-7, with no clear D. Germline values: CDR1 MNHEY, CDR2 SMNVEV (reference sequence). Between the trimmed V and J ends, which lost 0 bases and 3 bases, there was a span of 9 bases. The CDR3 is made up of 14 amino acids. In nucleotides, the CDR3 is TGTGCCAGCAGTTTATCCGTCGGCGACTACGAGCAGTACTTC. This translates into CASSLSVGDYEQYF.

The rearrangement links TRBV28 to TRBJ2-5; the D gene is possibly TRBD2 (6 bases). The V end was cut by 8 bases, the J end by 4 bases, with 23 bases between. CDR3 length: 16 amino acids. Germline loops: CDR1 MDHEN, CDR2 SYDVKM. In DNA, the CDR3 is TGTGCCAGCTGCCCGCCGGGACTCTCGGGGTCAGAGACCCAGTACTTC. Translating it yields CASCPPGLSGSETQYF. Supplemented by reference TRBV28 and TRBJ2-5, the full variable domain reads DVKVTQSSRYLVKRTGEKVFLECVQDMDHENMFWYRQDPGLGLRLIYFSYDVKMKEKGDIPEGYSVSREKKERFSLILESASTNQTSMYLCASCPPGLSGSETQYFGPGTRLLVL.

The chain joins TRBV10-3 to TRBJ1-5, with a weak D call TRBD1 (5 bases). The germline V and J ends were trimmed by 11 bases and 4 bases, with 21 bases remaining between them. Germline V gene sequence: CDR1 ENHRY, CDR2 SYGVKD. This CDR3 region has 15 residues. The CDR3 spells CAAQEARGVNQPQHF. The DNA for the CDR3 is TGTGCCGCGCAGGAGGCCCGGGGGGTAAATCAGCCCCAGCATTTT.

The genes are TRBV9 and TRBJ2-1; D remains unclear. The CDR3 contains 14 residues. The ends were cut back, 0 bases at V and 0 bases at J, with 4 bases in the middle. Germline assignment: CDR1 SGDLS and CDR2 YYNGEE. CDR3 in DNA: TGTGCCAGCAGCGTAGGGGGCTCCTACAATGAGCAGTTCTTC. Translating gives CASSVGGSYNEQFF.

V gene TRBV7-9 combines with J gene TRBJ1-3; D gene uncertain. V was shortened by 5 bases and J by 9 bases, with 14 bases between the two germline ends. Germline-derived CDR1 and CDR2 are SEHNR and FQNEAQ (reference sequence). There are 13 residues in the CDR3. Here the CDR3 reads CASSLEHQRTIYF. DNA of the CDR3: TGTGCCAGCAGCCTCGAACATCAACGCACCATATATTTT.

A note on this clone: The DNA is omitted, as the CDR3 cannot be located on it reliably, and the CDR3 follows TCRdb's listing. The CDR3: CAWSVIVGGGSVGNF. This chain joins TRBV30 and TRBJ2-3; the table's D call, TRBD1, was not checked against the DNA. The CDR3 numbers 15 amino acids, ends counted. CDR1 is GTSNPN and CDR2 is SVGIG in the germline V gene (reference sequence).

This chain links TRBV21-1 with TRBJ2-7; the D call TRBD1 from the table was never checked on the DNA. TRBV21-1 has pseudogene status. The CDR3 consists of 14 residues. CDR3 protein: CASSNQGVSYEQYF. The CDR3 DNA sequence: TGTGCCAGCAGCAATCAGGGCGTCTCCTACGAGCAGTACTTC.

This clone was counted a single time. The chain has TRBV15 and TRBJ1-6; TRBD1 is a possible D gene (5 bases). Germline loops: CDR1 LNHNV, CDR2 YYDKDF (reference sequence). V lost 2 bases and J lost 6, with 11 bases in between. The length of the CDR3 is 15 residues. CDR3 nucleotide sequence: TGTGCCACCAGCAGATCACGGGACCTTAATTCACCCCTCCACTTT. It codes for CATSRSRDLNSPLHF.

This clone was found many times. The sample carries other DNA sequences with the same CDR3. The chain uses TRBV12-3 or TRBV12-4 and TRBJ1-2; D is unresolved. The CDR3 runs 12 residues. V was clipped by 1 base and J by 4 bases, with 4 bases between them. The CDR3 coding sequence is TGTGCCAGCAGTTTAGGTTCCTATGGCTACACCTTC. This gives the protein CASSLGSYGYTF.

The chain is built from TRBV7-3 and TRBJ2-7; D is uncertain. This CDR3 comprises 14 residues. The ends were cut back, 0 bases at V and 5 bases at J, with 11 bases in the middle. Germline V gene sequence: CDR1 SGHTA, CDR2 FQGTGA. CDR3 region: CASSLTARSNEQYF. CDR3 in DNA: TGTGCCAGCAGCTTAACTGCGCGCAGCAACGAGCAGTACTTC.

As to this clone: This CDR3 is also generated by other DNA sequences in the sample. The chain combines TRBV3-1 (or the pseudogene TRBV3-2) with TRBJ1-5; D is ambiguous. Trimming took off 1 base at V and 6 bases at J, with 4 bases between the two ends. CDR1 is LGHDT, CDR2 YNNKEL, per germline (reference sequence). The CDR3 contains 12 residues. The CDR3, as DNA: TGTGCCAGCAGCCAAGGAAGTCAGCCCCAGCATTTT. Translating gives CASSQGSQPQHF.

The chain combines TRBV5-8 with TRBJ2-1; a possible D gene is TRBD2 (5 bases). The CDR3 runs to 11 residues. CDR1 SGHTS and CDR2 YDEGEE come from the germline V gene. Trimming removed 5 bases from V and 15 bases from J, with 15 bases in between. The DNA for the CDR3 is TGTGCCAGCAGTGTAGGGAGTAAGCCGTTCTTC. This codes for CASSVGSKPFF.

Here the CDR3 DNA reads TGTGCCAGCAGTTTATCCGGACGGGGCACTGAAGCTTTCTTT. Amino acids: CASSLSGRGTEAFF. The chain combines TRBV28 with TRBJ1-1; D not certain. Between the trimmed V and J ends, which lost 1 base and 4 bases, there was a span of 10 bases. Germline V lookup: CDR1 MDHEN, CDR2 SYDVKM. This CDR3 comprises 14 residues.

The rearrangement joins TRBV28 to TRBJ2-7; D may be TRBD2 (6 bases). Trimming took 5 bases from V and 5 from J, leaving 10 bases between them. CDR1 is MDHEN, CDR2 SYDVKM, per germline. The CDR3 is 12 residues long. CDR3 bases: TGTGCCAGCAGTCCTCCTAGCGACGAGCAGTACTTC. Translating gives CASSPPSDEQYF.

DNA of the CDR3: TGTGCCAGCAGTTACTCAGGGACAGCCTACGAGCAGTACTTC. This codes for CASSYSGTAYEQYF. The chain carries TRBV6-5 and TRBJ2-7, with 7 nucleotides matching TRBD1. This CDR3 comprises 14 residues. Germline trimming cut 0 bases from V and 2 bases from J; bases unmatched to any gene: 1. CDR1 is MNHEY, CDR2 SVGAGI, per germline.

V usage is TRBV5-5 and J usage is TRBJ2-6; TRBD1 matches at 7 bases. This CDR3 spans 15 amino acids. Germline CDR1 SGHKS, CDR2 YYEKEE (reference sequence). J gave up 0 bases and V 3 bases, and 0 bases lay outside the gene matches. The CDR3 sequence: CASSWTGSGANVLTF. DNA for the CDR3: TGTGCCAGCAGCTGGACAGGCTCTGGGGCCAACGTCCTGACTTTC.

As to this clone: At one end the junction does not follow the germline gene, possibly because of a read error. V usage is TRBV5-1 and J usage is TRBJ2-3; 7 bases are a match to TRBD1. This CDR3 region has 15 residues. CDR1 is SGHRS and CDR2 is YFSETQ in the germline V gene. The CDR3 protein is CVSSPLGQYTDTQYF. CDR3 nucleotides: TGCGTCAGCAGCCCCCTGGGACAGTACACAGATACGCAGTATTTT.

V is TRBV6-5 and J is TRBJ1-1; D unresolved. This CDR3 region has 13 residues. Germline CDR1 reads MNHEY; CDR2 reads SVGAGI. The ends were cut back, 5 bases at V and 0 bases at J, with 7 bases in the middle. DNA of the CDR3: TGTGCCAGCAGTCTATCAATGAACACTGAAGCTTTCTTT. It specifies CASSLSMNTEAFF.